This is a list of T cell receptor beta chains from one sample in a study of CD8 T cells in ankylosing spondylitis. Via MiXCR, TCRdb re-called the 5' RACE reads, giving one row per CDR3 protein. The table includes 230,000 or so distinct CDR3 sequences, 15% to 20% detected once. The specimen was blood, either unsorted or a sorted T cell fraction (not recorded which). The receptors shown here come from a male donor with ankylosing spondylitis or in good health (not recorded which). CDR3s include the opening cysteine and the closing phenylalanine or tryptophan. Fields, in order: CDR3 length, D gene, J gene, V gene, clone size, CDR3 DNA, CDR3 protein. A D gene is named only where the DNA matches it firmly. Only part of the rows carry a size: once, few, many, or a class if the clone is expanded.

16 TRBD1 TRBJ2-1 TRBV4-3 NA TGCGCCAGCAGCCAAGAACCCGGGACAGTATACAATGAGCAGTTCTTC CASSQEPGTVYNEQFF
17 NA TRBJ2-7 TRBV4-3 few TGCGCCAGCAGCCAAGCCGCATACCGGGCCCCCCCTTACGAGCAGTACTTC CASSQAAYRAPPYEQYF
13 NA TRBJ1-2 TRBV4-2 NA TGTGCCAGCAGCCAAGGGGATAACTATGGCTACACCTTC CASSQGDNYGYTF
13 NA TRBJ2-7 TRBV5-1 many TGCGCCAGCAGCGTAGACTTGGTCGGCGAGCAGTACTTC CASSVDLVGEQYF
15 TRBD2 TRBJ2-7 TRBV12-3/TRBV12-4 few TGTGCCAGCAGTTTATTACTAGCGGGCGTTTACGAGCAGTACTTC CASSLLLAGVYEQYF
18 TRBD2 TRBJ2-5 TRBV11-2 few TGTGCCAGCAGCTTATGGGGACTAGCGGGAGTGCGGCAAGAGACCCAGTACTTC CASSLWGLAGVRQETQYF
15 TRBD2 TRBJ2-5 TRBV3-1 NA TGTGCCAGCAGCCAAGCATGGCGGGAGGAAGAGACCCAGTACTTC CASSQAWREEETQYF
13 NA TRBJ2-7 TRBV5-4 NA TGTGCCAGCAGCTCATCAGGGAACAACGAGCAGTACTTC CASSSSGNNEQYF
13 TRBD2 TRBJ2-5 TRBV27 NA TGTGCCAGCGGAAGTCTAGCGGAAGAGACCCAGTACTTC CASGSLAEETQYF
16 NA TRBJ1-4 TRBV4-3 many TGCGCCAGCAGCCAAGATGGCACAGGATCCAATGAAAAACTGTTTTTT CASSQDGTGSNEKLFF
12 NA TRBJ2-7 TRBV7-9 once TGTGCCAGCGGCTATTCCCCCTACGAGCAGTACTTC CASGYSPYEQYF
16 TRBD2 TRBJ2-2 TRBV6-5 few TGTGCCAGCAGTTATTTATCACTAGCGACCACCGGGGAGCTGTTTTTT CASSYLSLATTGELFF
17 TRBD1 TRBJ2-6 TRBV6-4 NA TGTGCCAGCAGCGCCGGGACAGGGGGCTCTGGGGCCAACGTCCTGACTTTC CASSAGTGGSGANVLTF
17 NA TRBJ2-1 TRBV4-1 few TGCGCCAGCAGCCAATATGCTAGCGTGGGCTCCTACAATGAGCAGTTCTTC CASSQYASVGSYNEQFF
14 NA TRBJ2-7 TRBV18 NA TGTGCCAGCTCACCACCGGACGGAACCTACGAGCAGTACTTC CASSPPDGTYEQYF
15 NA TRBJ2-3 TRBV5-5 NA TGTGCCAGCAGCACGGAGTGGGGGCGCGCAGATACGCAGTATTTT CASSTEWGRADTQYF
14 NA TRBJ1-1 TRBV9 few TGTGCCAGCAGCGTAGGTTTTATCAACACTGAAGCTTTCTTT CASSVGFINTEAFF
16 NA TRBJ2-1 TRBV28 NA TGTGCCAGCAGTTTATGGCGTAGCGCTACATACAATGAGCAGTTCTTC CASSLWRSATYNEQFF
15 TRBD1 TRBJ1-2 TRBV5-1 many TGCGCCAGCAGCGGGCTGACAGGGGAAGGCGGTGGCTACACCTTC CASSGLTGEGGGYTF
11 NA TRBJ2-1 TRBV5-1 NA TGCGCCAGCAGGTGGCTAGCGGAGCAGTTCTTC CASRWLAEQFF
19 NA TRBJ2-1 TRBV12-3/TRBV12-4 NA TGTGCCAGCAGTTTAGAAGGAGGGACGTCAGGGAGCTCCTACAATGAGCAGTTCTTC CASSLEGGTSGSSYNEQFF
16 NA TRBJ2-1 TRBV27 NA TGTGCCAGCAGGGCGGGCGGGGCGAGCTCCTACAATGAGCAGTTCTTC CASRAGGASSYNEQFF
13 NA TRBJ2-7 TRBV6-2/TRBV6-3 few TGTGCCAGCCGCAAGGAGGGGGCCTACGAGCAGTACTTC CASRKEGAYEQYF
16 TRBD1 TRBJ1-2 TRBV12-3/TRBV12-4 NA TGTGCCAGCAGCATAAAGGGTAGGGGGCACGTAGATGGCTACACCTTC CASSIKGRGHVDGYTF
16 NA TRBJ2-4 TRBV4-1 NA TGCGCCAGCAGCCAAGGACGTACCTCCCCCATCCCCATTCAGTACTTC CASSQGRTSPIPIQYF
16 NA TRBJ1-6 TRBV12-3/TRBV12-4 few TGTGCCAGCAGTTATATACAGGGTGGTTTGAATTCACCCCTCCACTTT CASSYIQGGLNSPLHF
16 TRBD2 TRBJ2-3 TRBV12-3/TRBV12-4 NA TGTGCCAGCAGTTTCTTCGCGGGAGAAAGTACAGATACGCAGTATTTT CASSFFAGESTDTQYF
15 NA TRBJ1-5 TRBV12-3/TRBV12-4 NA TGTGCCAGCAGTTTGAATACAGGGCCCAATCAGCCCCAGCATTTT CASSLNTGPNQPQHF
15 TRBD2 TRBJ2-2 TRBV12-3/TRBV12-4 NA TGTGCCAGCAGTTACCGACTAGCGGGATCGGGGGAGCTGTTTTTT CASSYRLAGSGELFF